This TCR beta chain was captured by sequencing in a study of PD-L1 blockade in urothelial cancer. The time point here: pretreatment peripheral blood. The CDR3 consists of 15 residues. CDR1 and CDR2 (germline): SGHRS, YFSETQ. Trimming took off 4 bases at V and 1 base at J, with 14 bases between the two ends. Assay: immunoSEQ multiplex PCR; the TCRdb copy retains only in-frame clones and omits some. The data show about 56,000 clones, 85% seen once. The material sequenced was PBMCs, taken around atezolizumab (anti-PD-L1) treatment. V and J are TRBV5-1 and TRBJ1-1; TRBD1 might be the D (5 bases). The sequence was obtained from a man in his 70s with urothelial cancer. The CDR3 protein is CASSPFTDTNTEAFF. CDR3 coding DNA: TGCGCCAGCAGCCCTTTTACGGACACGAACACTGAAGCTTTCTTT.